The 6 T cell receptor beta chains listed next were all sequenced from one sample in a study of OX40 agonist ivuxolimab in advanced cancers. Measured with immunoSEQ multiplex PCR; TCRdb has only the in-frame clones, and not every one. The table records tens of thousands of clones, 70% to 90% of them present only once. Sequenced here: CD4+ or CD8+ T cells sorted from blood, sampled in a trial of the OX40 agonist ivuxolimab. These receptors were collected from an adult with an advanced solid tumor such as melanoma, head and neck, liver or kidney cancer.

This chain connects TRBV7-9 to TRBJ2-3; D is undetermined. The length of the CDR3 is 15 residues. Trimming took 3 bases from V and 4 from J, leaving 14 bases between them. The germline V gene encodes CDR1 SEHNR and CDR2 FQNEAQ (reference sequence). The CDR3 region is CASSFGLGLADTQYF. In DNA, the CDR3 is TGTGCCAGCAGCTTCGGCCTAGGGCTCGCAGATACGCAGTATTTT.

The V and J genes are TRBV2 and TRBJ2-1, with TRBD1 matching over 8 bases. This CDR3 has 14 residues. With 1 base clipped from V and 7 bases from J, the junction kept 3 bases outside the gene matches. CDR1 and CDR2 from the germline V gene are SNHLY and FYNNEI. CDR3 region: CASSEDRGRNEQFF. In DNA, the CDR3 is TGTGCCAGCAGTGAAGACAGGGGGAGGAATGAGCAGTTCTTC.

The chain recombines TRBV7-2 with TRBJ1-1, with D unresolved. With 2 bases removed from V and 4 bases from J, the gap between germline ends came to 11 bases. This CDR3 is built from 14 residues. CDR1 SGHTA and CDR2 FQGNSA come from the germline V gene. CDR3 in DNA: TGTGCCAGCAGCTTATGGGCGTATGGCACTGAAGCTTTCTTT. Its translation is CASSLWAYGTEAFF.

V usage is TRBV7-2 and J usage is TRBJ1-2; no clear D. V lost 1 base to trimming and J lost 2 bases, with 14 bases between them. Per germline, CDR1 SGHTA and CDR2 FQGNSA. The CDR3 runs to 16 residues. The CDR3 region is CASSLGLGVGNYGYTF. The CDR3 coding sequence is TGTGCCAGCAGCTTAGGGCTCGGGGTGGGGAACTATGGCTACACCTTC.

V is TRBV5-4 and J is TRBJ1-1; D is undetermined. CDR1 SGHNT and CDR2 YYREEE come from the germline V gene (reference sequence). This CDR3 comprises 14 residues. V gave up 4 bases and J gave up 3 bases, with 13 bases separating them. The CDR3 coding sequence is TGTGCCAGCAGCACCCAAGGGCGCCACACTGAAGCTTTCTTT. It codes for CASSTQGRHTEAFF.

CDR3 sequence reads: CASSLRVDYGYTF. CDR3 nucleotides: TGTGCCAGCAGTTTGAGGGTAGACTATGGCTACACCTTC. The V gene is TRBV27, the J gene TRBJ1-2; no firm D call. Germline V CDR1 and CDR2: MNHEY, SMNVEV (reference sequence). The V gene lost 3 bases and the J gene lost 3 bases, with 8 bases spanning the gap. This CDR3 is built from 13 residues.